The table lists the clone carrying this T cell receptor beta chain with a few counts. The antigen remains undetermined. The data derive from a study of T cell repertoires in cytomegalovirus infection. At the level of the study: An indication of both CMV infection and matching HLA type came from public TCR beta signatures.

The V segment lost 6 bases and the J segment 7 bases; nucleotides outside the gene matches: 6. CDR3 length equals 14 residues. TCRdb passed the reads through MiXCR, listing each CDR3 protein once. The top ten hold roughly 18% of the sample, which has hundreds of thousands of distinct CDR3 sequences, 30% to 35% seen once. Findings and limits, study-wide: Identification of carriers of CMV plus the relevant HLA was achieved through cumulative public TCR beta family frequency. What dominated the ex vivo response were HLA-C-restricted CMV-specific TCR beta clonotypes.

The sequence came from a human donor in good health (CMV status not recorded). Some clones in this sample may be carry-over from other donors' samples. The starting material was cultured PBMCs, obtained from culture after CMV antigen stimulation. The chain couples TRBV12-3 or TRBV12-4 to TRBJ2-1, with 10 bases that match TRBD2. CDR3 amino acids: CASSRPAGGNEQFF. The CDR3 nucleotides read TGTGCCAGCAGCCGACCAGCGGGAGGGAATGAGCAGTTCTTC.